This T cell receptor (beta chain) is drawn from a study of shared clonotypes between healthy human individuals. Only in-frame clones appear in the TCRdb table, and some are missing; sequencing was by immunoSEQ multiplex PCR. The sample has more than 2 million clones; just under 95% are singletons. This CDR3 comprises 14 residues. Trimming pared 4 bases from V and 3 bases from J, leaving 14 bases between. The germline CDR1 and CDR2 sequences are SGHNT and YYREEE (reference sequence). Terminally differentiated effector memory CD45RA+ cells were excluded from the naive CD8 cells, which were CD45RO-negative and positively selected for CCR7.

This TCR derives from a young man in good health. Some clones in this sample may be carry-over from other donors' samples. Material: naive CD8+ T cells from PBMCs. The rearrangement joins TRBV5-4 to TRBJ2-7, with D perhaps matching TRBD2 (6 bases). DNA for the CDR3: TGTGCCAGCAGCCCGGCGGGACTGGTCTACGAGCAGTACTTC. Protein product: CASSPAGLVYEQYF.